The sequence of this TCR beta chain was determined in a study of PD-1 blockade in classical Hodgkin lymphoma. Overall study results and limits: A reduction in baseline TCR diversity was reportedly seen in newly diagnosed patients relative to healthy donors.

Every patient was affected by relapse after autologous stem cell transplantation, while exposure to brentuximab vedotin was not uniform. Germline loops: CDR1 SGDLS, CDR2 YYNGEE. V lost 4 bases and J lost 0, with 19 bases in between. The CDR3 contains 17 residues. To note about this clone: What it binds is unknown.

The table came from immunoSEQ multiplex PCR; TCRdb's copy has only in-frame clones and leaves some out. The data show around 99,000 clones, with about four fifths seen just once and about 16% held by the top ten. The origin of this receptor is a human donor with classical Hodgkin lymphoma. The genes are TRBV9 and TRBJ1-1; the D gene is possibly TRBD1 (5 bases). Sequenced here: peripheral blood mononuclear cells (PBMCs), sampled before the second cycle of nivolumab. This CDR3 is CASSPVLGRGMNTEAFF. For the CDR3, the DNA is TGTGCCAGCAGCCCCGTTCTTGGACGGGGGATGAACACTGAAGCTTTCTTT.